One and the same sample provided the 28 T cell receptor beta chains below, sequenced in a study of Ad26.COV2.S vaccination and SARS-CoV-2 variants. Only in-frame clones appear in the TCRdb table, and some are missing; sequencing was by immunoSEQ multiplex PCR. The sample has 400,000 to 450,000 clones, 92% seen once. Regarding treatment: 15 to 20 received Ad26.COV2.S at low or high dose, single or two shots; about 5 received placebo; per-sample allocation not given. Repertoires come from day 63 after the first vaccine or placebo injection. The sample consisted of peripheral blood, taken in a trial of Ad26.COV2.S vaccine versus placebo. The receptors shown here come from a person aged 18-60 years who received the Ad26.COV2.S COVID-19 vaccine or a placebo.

This chain's CDR3 is CASSPYNYGYTF. The CDR3 DNA sequence: TGCGCCAGCAGCCCGTATAACTATGGCTACACCTTC. The rearrangement joins TRBV5-1 to TRBJ1-2, with D unresolved. Germline CDR1 SGHRS, CDR2 YFSETQ. The CDR3 sequence is 12 residues long. V lost 4 bases, J lost 1 base, and 5 bases lay in between.

The chain's CDR3 is CASSIGTGSELFF. The CDR3 nucleotides are TGTGCCAGTAGTATTGGGACAGGGAGCGAACTGTTTTTT. The gene calls are TRBV19 and TRBJ1-4, with 9 nucleotides matching TRBD1. CDR3 length: 13 amino acids. The trim removed 3 bases at V and 12 bases at J, leaving 5 bases unmatched. Per the germline V gene, CDR1 is LNHDA and CDR2 is SQIVND (reference sequence).

The CDR3 loop reads CASSDENLAVWADTQYF. The CDR3 DNA sequence: TGTGCCAGCAGTGACGAAAATCTAGCGGTATGGGCAGATACGCAGTATTTT. This chain links TRBV6-1 with TRBJ2-3, with TRBD2 matching over 7 bases. Germline V CDR1 and CDR2: MNHNS, SASEGT. The CDR3 extends over 17 amino acids. V shed 3 bases, J shed 4 bases, and the junction held 13 bases outside the gene matches.

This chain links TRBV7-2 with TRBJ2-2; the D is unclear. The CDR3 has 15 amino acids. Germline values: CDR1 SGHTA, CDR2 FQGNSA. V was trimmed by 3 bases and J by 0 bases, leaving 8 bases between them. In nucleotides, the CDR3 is TGTGCCAGCAGCTTGACCATCGCGAACACCGGGGAGCTGTTTTTT. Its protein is CASSLTIANTGELFF.

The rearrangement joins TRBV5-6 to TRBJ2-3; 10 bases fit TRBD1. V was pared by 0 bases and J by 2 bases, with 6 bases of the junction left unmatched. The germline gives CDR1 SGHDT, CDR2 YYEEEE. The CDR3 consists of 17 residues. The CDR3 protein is CASSLVGTGVYTDTQYF. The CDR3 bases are TGTGCCAGCAGCTTGGTCGGGACAGGGGTATACACAGATACGCAGTATTTT.

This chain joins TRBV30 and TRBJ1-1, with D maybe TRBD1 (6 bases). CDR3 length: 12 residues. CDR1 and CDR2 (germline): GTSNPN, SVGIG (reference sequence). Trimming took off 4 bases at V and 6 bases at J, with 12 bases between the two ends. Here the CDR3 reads CAWNLGGSEAFF. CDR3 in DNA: TGTGCCTGGAACCTGGGGGGCTCTGAAGCTTTCTTT.

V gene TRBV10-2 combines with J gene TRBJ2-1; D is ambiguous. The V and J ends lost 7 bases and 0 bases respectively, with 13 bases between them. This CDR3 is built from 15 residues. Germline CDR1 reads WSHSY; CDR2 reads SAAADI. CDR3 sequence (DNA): TGCGCCAGCACTGAAGCGTCGATCTCCTACAATGAGCAGTTCTTC. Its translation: CASTEASISYNEQFF.

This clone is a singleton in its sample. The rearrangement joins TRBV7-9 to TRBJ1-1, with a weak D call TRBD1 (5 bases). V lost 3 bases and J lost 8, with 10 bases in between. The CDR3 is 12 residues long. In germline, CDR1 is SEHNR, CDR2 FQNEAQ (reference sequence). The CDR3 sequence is CASSFLGEEAFF. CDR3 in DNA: TGTGCCAGCAGCTTTTTGGGGGAGGAAGCTTTCTTT. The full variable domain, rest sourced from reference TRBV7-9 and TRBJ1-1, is DTGVSQNPRHKITKRGQNVTFRCDPISEHNRLYWYRQTLGQGPEFLTYFQNEAQLEKSRLLSDRFSAERPKGSFSTLEIQRTEQGDSAMYLCASSFLGEEAFFGQGTRLTVV.

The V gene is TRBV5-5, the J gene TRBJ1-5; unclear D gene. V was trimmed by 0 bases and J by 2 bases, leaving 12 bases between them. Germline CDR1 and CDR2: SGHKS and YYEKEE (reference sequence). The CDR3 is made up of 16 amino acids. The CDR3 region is CASSLAASVGNQPQHF. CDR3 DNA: TGTGCCAGCAGCTTGGCCGCCTCAGTGGGCAATCAGCCCCAGCATTTT. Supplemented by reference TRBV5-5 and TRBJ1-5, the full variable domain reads DAGVTQSPTHLIKTRGQQVTLRCSPISGHKSVSWYQQVLGQGPQFIFQYYEKEERGRGNFPDRFSARQFPNYSSELNVNALLLGDSALYLCASSLAASVGNQPQHFGDGTRLSIL.

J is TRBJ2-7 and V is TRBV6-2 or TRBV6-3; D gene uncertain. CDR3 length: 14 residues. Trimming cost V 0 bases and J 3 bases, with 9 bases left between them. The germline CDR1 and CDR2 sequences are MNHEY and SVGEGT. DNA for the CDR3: TGTGCCAGCAGTTACTCGGGTGGGAACTACGAGCAGTACTTC. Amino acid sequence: CASSYSGGNYEQYF.

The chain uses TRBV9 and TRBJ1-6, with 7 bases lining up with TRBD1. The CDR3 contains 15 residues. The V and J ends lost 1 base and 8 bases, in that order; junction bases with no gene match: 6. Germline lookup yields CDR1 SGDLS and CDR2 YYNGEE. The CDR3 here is CASSVTTGSDSPLHF. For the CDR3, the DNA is TGTGCCAGCAGCGTAACGACAGGGTCGGATTCACCCCTCCACTTT.

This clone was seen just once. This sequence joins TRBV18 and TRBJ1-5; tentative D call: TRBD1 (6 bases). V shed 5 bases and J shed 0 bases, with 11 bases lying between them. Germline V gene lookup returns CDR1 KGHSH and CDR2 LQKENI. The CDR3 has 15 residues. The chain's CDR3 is CASSGAGVSNQPQHF. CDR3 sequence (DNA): TGTGCCAGCTCAGGCGCAGGGGTTAGCAATCAGCCCCAGCATTTT.

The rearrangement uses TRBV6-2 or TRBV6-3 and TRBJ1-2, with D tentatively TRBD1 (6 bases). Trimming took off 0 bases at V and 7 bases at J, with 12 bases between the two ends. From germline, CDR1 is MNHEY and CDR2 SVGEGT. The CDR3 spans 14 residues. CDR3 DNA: TGTGCCAGCAGTTACTCTGCCAGGGGTGGTGGCTACACCTTC. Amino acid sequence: CASSYSARGGGYTF.

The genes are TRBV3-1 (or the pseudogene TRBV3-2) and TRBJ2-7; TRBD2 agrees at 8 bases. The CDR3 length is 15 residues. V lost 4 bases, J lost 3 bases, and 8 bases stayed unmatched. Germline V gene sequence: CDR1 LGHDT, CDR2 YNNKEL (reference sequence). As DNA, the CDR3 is TGTGCCAGCAGCCCCCACCAAAGCGGGGGCTACGAGCAGTACTTC. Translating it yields CASSPHQSGGYEQYF.

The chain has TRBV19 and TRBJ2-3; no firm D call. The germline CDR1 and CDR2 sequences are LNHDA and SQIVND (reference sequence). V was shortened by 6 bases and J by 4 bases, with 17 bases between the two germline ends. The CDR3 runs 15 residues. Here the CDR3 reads CASSVISEKADTQYF. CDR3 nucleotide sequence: TGTGCCAGTAGCGTAATCTCGGAGAAGGCAGATACGCAGTATTTT. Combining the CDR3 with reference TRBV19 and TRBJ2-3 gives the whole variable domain DGGITQSPKYLFRKEGQNVTLSCEQNLNHDAMYWYRQDPGQGLRLIYYSQIVNDFQKGDIAEGYSVSREKKESFPLTVTSAQKNPTAFYLCASSVISEKADTQYFGPGTRLTVL.

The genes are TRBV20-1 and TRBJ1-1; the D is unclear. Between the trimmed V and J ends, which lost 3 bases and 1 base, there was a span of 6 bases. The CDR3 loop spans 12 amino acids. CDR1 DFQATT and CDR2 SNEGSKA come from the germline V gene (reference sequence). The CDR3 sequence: CSASVPNTEAFF. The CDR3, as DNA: TGCAGTGCTAGTGTTCCGAACACTGAAGCTTTCTTT.

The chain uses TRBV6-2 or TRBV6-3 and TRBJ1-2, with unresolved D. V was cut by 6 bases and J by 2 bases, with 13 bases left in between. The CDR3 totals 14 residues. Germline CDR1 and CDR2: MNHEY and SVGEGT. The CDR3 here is CASSPALGNYGYTF. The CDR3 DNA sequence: TGTGCCAGCAGCCCTGCTCTGGGGAACTATGGCTACACCTTC.

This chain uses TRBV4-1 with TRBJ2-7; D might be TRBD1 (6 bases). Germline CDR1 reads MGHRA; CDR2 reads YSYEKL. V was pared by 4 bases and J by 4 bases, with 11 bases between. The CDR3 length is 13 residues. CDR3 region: CASSLNQGYEQYF. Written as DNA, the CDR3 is TGCGCCAGCAGCCTGAACCAGGGGTACGAGCAGTACTTC.

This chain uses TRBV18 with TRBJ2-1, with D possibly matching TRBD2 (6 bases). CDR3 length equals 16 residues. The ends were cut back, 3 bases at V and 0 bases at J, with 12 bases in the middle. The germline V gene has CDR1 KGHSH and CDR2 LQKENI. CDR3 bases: TGTGCCAGCTCACCGCAACGGGGGTCCTCCTACAATGAGCAGTTCTTC. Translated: CASSPQRGSSYNEQFF.

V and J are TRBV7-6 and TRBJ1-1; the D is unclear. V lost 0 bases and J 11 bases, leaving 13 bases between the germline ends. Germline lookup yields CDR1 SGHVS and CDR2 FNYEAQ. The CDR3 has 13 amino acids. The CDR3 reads CASSLADEVSAFF. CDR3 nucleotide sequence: TGTGCCAGCAGCTTAGCCGACGAGGTCTCGGCTTTCTTT.

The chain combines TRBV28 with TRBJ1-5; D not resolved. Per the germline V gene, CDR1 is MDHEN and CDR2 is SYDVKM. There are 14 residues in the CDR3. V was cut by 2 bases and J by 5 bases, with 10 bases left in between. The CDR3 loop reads CASSLVAAHQPQHF. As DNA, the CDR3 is TGTGCCAGCAGTTTAGTGGCAGCCCATCAGCCCCAGCATTTT.

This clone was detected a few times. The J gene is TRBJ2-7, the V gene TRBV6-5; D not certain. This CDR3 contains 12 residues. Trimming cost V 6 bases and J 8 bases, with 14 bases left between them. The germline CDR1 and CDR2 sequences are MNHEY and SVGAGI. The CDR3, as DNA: TGTGCCAGCAGACCCGATTCAGGACAGCAGTACTTC. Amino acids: CASRPDSGQQYF.

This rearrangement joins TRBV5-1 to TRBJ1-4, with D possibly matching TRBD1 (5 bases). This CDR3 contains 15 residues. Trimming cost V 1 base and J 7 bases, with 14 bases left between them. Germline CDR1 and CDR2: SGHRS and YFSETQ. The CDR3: CASSLSRASGEKLFF. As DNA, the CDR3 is TGCGCCAGCAGCTTGAGCAGGGCGTCCGGTGAAAAACTGTTTTTT.

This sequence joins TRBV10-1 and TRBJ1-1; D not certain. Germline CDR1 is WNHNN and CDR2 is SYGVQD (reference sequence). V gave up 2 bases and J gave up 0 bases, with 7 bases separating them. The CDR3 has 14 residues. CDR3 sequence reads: CASSESRLNTEAFF. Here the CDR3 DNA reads TGCGCCAGCAGTGAGAGTAGATTGAACACTGAAGCTTTCTTT.

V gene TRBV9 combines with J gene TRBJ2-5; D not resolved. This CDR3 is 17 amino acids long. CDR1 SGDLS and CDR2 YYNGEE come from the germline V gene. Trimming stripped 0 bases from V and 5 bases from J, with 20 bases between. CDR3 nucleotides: TGTGCCAGCAGCGTAGGGGCCACCGGCGTGAATTATGAGACCCAGTACTTC. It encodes CASSVGATGVNYETQYF.

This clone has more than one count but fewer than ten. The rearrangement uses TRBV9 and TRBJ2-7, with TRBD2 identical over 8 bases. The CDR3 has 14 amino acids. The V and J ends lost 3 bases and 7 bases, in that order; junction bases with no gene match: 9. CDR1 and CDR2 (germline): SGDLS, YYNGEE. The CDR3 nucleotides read TGTGCCAGCAGCGCCGCCGGGGGGGCGGGAGAGCAGTACTTC. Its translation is CASSAAGGAGEQYF.

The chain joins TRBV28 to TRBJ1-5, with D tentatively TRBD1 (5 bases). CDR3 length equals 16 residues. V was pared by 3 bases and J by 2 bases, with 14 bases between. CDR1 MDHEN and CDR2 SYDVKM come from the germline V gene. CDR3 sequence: CASSLTASRGNQPQHF. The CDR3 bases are TGTGCCAGCAGTTTGACAGCATCGAGGGGCAATCAGCCCCAGCATTTT.

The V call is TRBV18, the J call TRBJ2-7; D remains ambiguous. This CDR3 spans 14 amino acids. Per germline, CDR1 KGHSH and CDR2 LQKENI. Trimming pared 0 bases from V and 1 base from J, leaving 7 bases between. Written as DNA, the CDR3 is TGTGCCAGCTCACCACCGGTCGAGTCCTACGAGCAGTACTTC. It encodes CASSPPVESYEQYF. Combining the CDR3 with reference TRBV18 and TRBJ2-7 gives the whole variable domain NAGVMQNPRHLVRRRGQEARLRCSPMKGHSHVYWYRQLPEEGLKFMVYLQKENIIDESGMPKERFSAEFPKEGPSILRIQQVVRGDSAAYFCASSPPVESYEQYFGPGTRLTVT.